This T cell receptor (beta chain) was sequenced during a study of radiation and T cells in renal cell carcinoma. Assay used: immunoSEQ multiplex PCR; TCRdb lists only in-frame clones, some missing. This sample has some 130,000 clones, with 81% found just once. Germline assignment: CDR1 SQVTM and CDR2 ANQGSEA. V trimming: 3 bases; J trimming: 5 bases; junction bases outside the gene matches: 13. The CDR3 runs 16 residues. Time point defined: blood 2 weeks post-SBRT. Indicated treatment: 15 Gy SBRT to primary tumor, nephrectomy 4 weeks later. The chain recombines TRBV29-1 with TRBJ2-3; TRBD2 aligns across 8 bases. This clonotype was sampled from a woman between 55 and 75 years old with renal cell carcinoma. The source material was blood, sampled from a patient whose treatment included radiotherapy and nephrectomy. CDR3 sequence (DNA): TGCAGCGTTGATGGGAAGGGCGGGAGGCTCAGAGATACGCAGTATTTT. This sequence encodes CSVDGKGGRLRDTQYF.